Presented here are 27 T cell receptor beta chains from one specimen sequenced in a study of cytomegalovirus exposure and HLA in healthy donors. It was with 60 Vbeta and 13 Jbeta primers that the PCR ran. Clones were read by immunoSEQ multiplex PCR, and TCRdb kept only the in-frame ones, dropping some. This sample yields around 20,000 clones, of which 60% to 80% are seen a single time; 3% to 4.5% belongs to the top ten. The specimen was PBMCs. All receptors derive from a young man in good health and CMV-seronegative.

This chain connects TRBV27 to TRBJ2-7; D may be TRBD2 (5 bases). In germline, CDR1 is MNHEY, CDR2 SMNVEV (reference sequence). Between the trimmed V and J ends, which lost 2 bases and 5 bases, there was a span of 7 bases. The CDR3 is made up of 12 amino acids. Here the CDR3 DNA reads TGTGCCAGCAGTTTAACGGGGAACGAGCAGTACTTC. As protein: CASSLTGNEQYF.

The count of this clone is one. The chain uses TRBV6-1 and TRBJ1-2; weak D call: TRBD1 (6 bases). The CDR3 has 15 residues. V was shortened by 3 bases and J by 1 base, with 12 bases between the two germline ends. CDR1 is MNHNS and CDR2 is SASEGT in the germline V gene. This CDR3 reads CASSDTDSLNYGYTF. As DNA, the CDR3 is TGTGCCAGCAGTGATACGGACAGCCTTAACTATGGCTACACCTTC.

This chain connects TRBV9 to TRBJ2-6; D unclear. Germline assignment: CDR1 SGDLS and CDR2 YYNGEE. V lost 4 bases, J lost 0 bases, and 14 bases lay in between. This CDR3 contains 17 residues. DNA of the CDR3: TGTGCCAGCAGCCCTGAGTTAAAAGTCTCTGGGGCCAACGTCCTGACTTTC. This sequence encodes CASSPELKVSGANVLTF.

This chain links TRBV30 with TRBJ2-5, with unresolved D. This CDR3 spans 11 amino acids. CDR1 and CDR2 from the germline V gene are GTSNPN and SVGIG (reference sequence). V lost 3 bases to trimming and J lost 3 bases, with 5 bases between them. The CDR3 is CAWRREETQYF. The CDR3 nucleotides are TGTGCCTGGAGAAGAGAAGAGACCCAGTACTTC.

The rearrangement links TRBV6-1 to TRBJ1-1; D uncertain. Trimming left V 4 bases short and J 0 bases short, with 9 bases between. The CDR3 totals 14 residues. Germline CDR1 is MNHNS and CDR2 is SASEGT. CDR3 in DNA: TGTGCCAGCAGTGCTGGGCCGATGAACACTGAAGCTTTCTTT. Translated: CASSAGPMNTEAFF.

The chain recombines TRBV4-2 with TRBJ1-4; the D is unclear. Trimming took 0 bases from V and 3 from J, leaving 11 bases between them. This CDR3 has 16 amino acids. Germline V gives CDR1 LGHNA, CDR2 YNFKEQ. The CDR3 sequence: CASSQELLASNEKLFF. The CDR3 region has the DNA TGTGCCAGCAGCCAAGAGCTTTTAGCTTCTAATGAAAAACTGTTTTTT.

V and J are TRBV29-1 and TRBJ1-1; maybe TRBD1 (5 bases). Germline loops: CDR1 SQVTM, CDR2 ANQGSEA. CDR3 length: 13 residues. Trimming removed 3 bases at V and 4 bases at J, with 12 bases between. CDR3 region: CSVDSGRGTEAFF. In DNA, the CDR3 is TGCAGCGTTGATTCGGGGAGGGGCACTGAAGCTTTCTTT.

This rearrangement joins TRBV15 to TRBJ2-7; the D gene is possibly TRBD2 (5 bases). The CDR3 loop spans 13 amino acids. Germline V gene data show CDR1 as LNHNV and CDR2 as YYDKDF (reference sequence). The V gene lost 0 bases and the J gene lost 3 bases, with 6 bases spanning the gap. This CDR3 reads CATSRDGVYEQYF. Written as DNA, the CDR3 is TGTGCCACCAGCAGAGACGGGGTCTACGAGCAGTACTTC.

The chain carries TRBV14 and TRBJ2-2, with a weak D call TRBD1 (5 bases). CDR3 length: 12 amino acids. Trimming removed 5 bases from V and 7 bases from J, with 8 bases in between. Germline CDR1 and CDR2: SGHDN and FVKESK. The CDR3 is CASSSQDGELFF. CDR3 nucleotides: TGTGCCAGCAGCTCACAGGACGGGGAGCTGTTTTTT.

This chain links TRBV10-2 with TRBJ2-2; D ambiguous. The CDR3 totals 15 residues. Germline-derived CDR1 and CDR2 are WSHSY and SAAADI. V was pared by 3 bases and J by 2 bases, with 10 bases between. CDR3 amino acids: CASSEMARNTGELFF. DNA of the CDR3: TGCGCCAGCAGTGAAATGGCTCGTAACACCGGGGAGCTGTTTTTT.

The J gene is TRBJ2-2, the V gene TRBV11-2; 14 nucleotides match TRBD2. The V gene end was trimmed by 7 bases and the J gene end by 4 bases; junction bases not matched to a gene: 8. The CDR3 extends over 17 amino acids. The germline gives CDR1 SGHAT, CDR2 FQNNGV. This CDR3 reads CASTARGLAGVTGELFF. DNA of the CDR3: TGTGCCAGCACCGCGAGGGGACTAGCGGGGGTCACCGGGGAGCTGTTTTTT.

This clone has only a few counts. V usage is TRBV6-1 and J usage is TRBJ2-7; 10 positions agree with TRBD1. The length of the CDR3 is 15 residues. Per germline, CDR1 MNHNS and CDR2 SASEGT. V shed 6 bases and J 7 bases; nucleotides not matched to a gene: 12. This CDR3 reads CASRVGDRGVGEQYF. CDR3 in DNA: TGTGCCAGCAGGGTAGGGGACAGGGGAGTGGGTGAGCAGTACTTC.

The chain uses TRBV30 and TRBJ1-2, with D possibly being TRBD1 (6 bases). V lost 0 bases and J lost 7, with 9 bases in between. This CDR3 is 12 amino acids long. Germline-derived CDR1 and CDR2 are GTSNPN and SVGIG (reference sequence). The CDR3 region is CAWSVGGPGYTF. CDR3 DNA: TGTGCCTGGAGTGTCGGGGGGCCTGGCTACACCTTC. Supplemented by reference TRBV30 and TRBJ1-2, the full variable domain reads SQTIHQWPATLVQPVGSPLSLECTVEGTSNPNLYWYRQAAGRGLQLLFYSVGIGQISSEVPQNLSASRPQDRQFILSSKKLLLSDSGFYLCAWSVGGPGYTFGSGTRLTVV.

V usage is TRBV6-5 and J usage is TRBJ2-3; possibly TRBD2 for D (6 bases). The germline V and J ends were trimmed by 2 bases and 1 base, with 10 bases remaining between them. There are 15 residues in the CDR3. Germline V gene sequence: CDR1 MNHEY, CDR2 SVGAGI. CDR3 amino acids: CASSYAASGTDTQYF. CDR3 coding DNA: TGTGCCAGCAGTTACGCGGCTAGCGGCACAGATACGCAGTATTTT.

Only a few counts were recorded for this clone. This chain links TRBV6-1 with TRBJ1-2; D uncertain. Per the germline V gene, CDR1 is MNHNS and CDR2 is SASEGT. The ends were cut back, 2 bases at V and 1 base at J, with 11 bases in the middle. The CDR3 is 15 amino acids. CDR3 nucleotide sequence: TGTGCCAGCAGTGAATTGGCAGGTTTTAACTATGGCTACACCTTC. It translates to CASSELAGFNYGYTF.

This chain connects TRBV5-4 to TRBJ2-7, with D perhaps TRBD2 (6 bases). CDR1 is SGHNT and CDR2 is YYREEE in the germline V gene (reference sequence). CDR3 length: 14 residues. V lost 4 bases and J 4 bases, leaving 15 bases between the germline ends. CDR3 sequence (DNA): TGTGCCAGCAGCGTCCCGGGACTGAGATACGAGCAGTACTTC. This translates into CASSVPGLRYEQYF.

The chain employs TRBV30 and TRBJ1-1; D is perhaps TRBD1 (5 bases). Looked up from germline, CDR1 is GTSNPN and CDR2 is SVGIG (reference sequence). V was cut by 4 bases and J by 0 bases, with 9 bases left in between. This CDR3 contains 13 residues. The CDR3 reads CAWKNRMNTEAFF. In nucleotides, the CDR3 is TGTGCCTGGAAGAACAGGATGAACACTGAAGCTTTCTTT.

The chain recombines TRBV30 with TRBJ2-7, with D possibly matching TRBD1 (5 bases). In germline, CDR1 is GTSNPN, CDR2 SVGIG (reference sequence). This CDR3 is built from 14 residues. Trimming removed 2 bases from V and 2 bases from J, with 13 bases in between. CDR3 sequence: CAWSSLLGPYEQYF. The CDR3 DNA follows: TGTGCCTGGAGTTCCCTCTTGGGGCCCTACGAGCAGTACTTC. The full variable domain, its missing parts supplied by reference TRBV30 and TRBJ2-7, is SQTIHQWPATLVQPVGSPLSLECTVEGTSNPNLYWYRQAAGRGLQLLFYSVGIGQISSEVPQNLSASRPQDRQFILSSKKLLLSDSGFYLCAWSSLLGPYEQYFGPGTRLTVT.

This clone was detected a few times. V usage is TRBV7-9 and J usage is TRBJ2-3, with 11 positions matching TRBD1. Unmatched junction bases numbered 9, after V lost 5 bases and J lost 5 bases. Per germline, CDR1 SEHNR and CDR2 FQNEAQ (reference sequence). CDR3 length: 16 amino acids. The CDR3 DNA reads as TGTGCCAGCAGCGATCTGGGACAGGGGGTCGAAGATACGCAGTATTTT. Its translation: CASSDLGQGVEDTQYF.

This clone was counted once. The V and J genes are TRBV29-1 and TRBJ1-6; D remains unclear. Trimming shortened V by 5 bases and J by 6 bases, and 17 bases separated the two germline ends. The CDR3 has 15 amino acids. Per germline, CDR1 SQVTM and CDR2 ANQGSEA. The DNA for the CDR3 is TGCAGCGTTCGGAGCGAGGGAGGGATTAATTCACCCCTCCACTTT. This gives the protein CSVRSEGGINSPLHF.

This chain joins TRBV7-9 and TRBJ2-1; TRBD1 aligns across 7 bases. Germline V gene lookup returns CDR1 SEHNR and CDR2 FQNEAQ (reference sequence). V dropped 5 bases and J dropped 0; count of bases not matched to a gene: 7. The CDR3 contains 16 residues. The DNA of the CDR3 is TGTGCCAGCAGCCCCCCAGCAGGGGGCTCCTACAATGAGCAGTTCTTC. This gives the protein CASSPPAGGSYNEQFF.

This chain connects TRBV6-1 to TRBJ1-1, with 7 bases matching TRBD1. In germline, CDR1 is MNHNS, CDR2 SASEGT. The CDR3 contains 14 residues. J gave up 4 bases and V 6 bases, and 8 bases lay outside the gene matches. The CDR3 sequence: CASREQGSSTEAFF. The CDR3 region has the DNA TGTGCCAGCAGGGAACAGGGGTCGAGCACTGAAGCTTTCTTT.

The table lists this clone with a count of one. The J gene is TRBJ2-5, the V gene TRBV30, with TRBD2 matching 8 bases. This CDR3 comprises 15 residues. Losses at the gene ends were 1 base for V and 3 bases for J; bases not matched to a gene: 7. The V gene's germline CDR1 is GTSNPN and CDR2 SVGIG (reference sequence). CDR3 coding DNA: TGTGCCTGGAGTGGGACGGATAGCGGGGAAGAGACCCAGTACTTC. Translating it yields CAWSGTDSGEETQYF.

This clone was counted between two and nine times. V usage is TRBV18 and J usage is TRBJ2-7, with a tentative D call TRBD2 (5 bases). The CDR3 is 17 residues long. The germline gives CDR1 KGHSH, CDR2 LQKENI. V was pared by 4 bases and J by 2 bases, with 21 bases between. The CDR3: CASSLLPADGSTYEQYF. DNA of the CDR3: TGTGCCAGCTCACTTCTGCCAGCGGACGGATCAACCTACGAGCAGTACTTC.

This chain links TRBV6-5 with TRBJ1-1; D not resolved. Germline CDR1 and CDR2: MNHEY and SVGAGI. Deletions cut 2 bases from V and 1 base from J, with 11 bases between. The CDR3 sequence is 15 residues long. The CDR3 DNA is TGTGCCAGCAGTTACACGTCCACGGGGAACACTGAAGCTTTCTTT. Translated: CASSYTSTGNTEAFF.

Points on this clone: Within the sample, other DNA sequences also encode this same CDR3. The chain's CDR3 is CAWSGQGNQPQHF. In DNA form, the CDR3 reads TGTGCCTGGAGTGGGCAGGGCAATCAGCCCCAGCATTTT. The chain is built from TRBV30 and TRBJ1-5; D is unresolved. V was cut by 1 base and J by 2 bases, with 6 bases left in between. The CDR3 has 13 residues. CDR1 is GTSNPN, CDR2 SVGIG, per germline (reference sequence).

The CDR3 protein is CASSVPGLAALGEQFF. The CDR3 region has the DNA TGTGCCAGCAGCGTACCGGGACTAGCGGCCCTGGGGGAGCAGTTCTTC. The chain carries TRBV7-9 and TRBJ2-1; 11 positions agree with TRBD2. V was clipped by 5 bases and J by 10 bases; unmatched bases: 13. This CDR3 has 16 amino acids. Germline CDR1 is SEHNR and CDR2 is FQNEAQ (reference sequence). Full variable domain (missing parts from reference TRBV7-9 and TRBJ2-1): DTGVSQNPRHKITKRGQNVTFRCDPISEHNRLYWYRQTLGQGPEFLTYFQNEAQLEKSRLLSDRFSAERPKGSFSTLEIQRTEQGDSAMYLCASSVPGLAALGEQFFGPGTRLTVL.